This T cell receptor beta chain was recorded in a study of blood T cell repertoires in COVID-19. Measured with immunoSEQ multiplex PCR; TCRdb has only the in-frame clones, and not every one. The data hold about 3,500 clones, with roughly 70% observed a single time. Germline CDR1 LGHNA, CDR2 YSLEER. V dropped 4 bases and J dropped 1 base, with 11 bases sitting between them. CDR3 size: 15 residues. The sequenced material came from peripheral blood. J is TRBJ1-3 and V is TRBV4-3; D remains ambiguous. The source is a human donor in a cohort sampled during active COVID-19. The CDR3 reads CASSPPGGSGNTIYF. In DNA, the CDR3 is TGCGCCAGCAGCCCCCCGGGCGGGTCTGGAAACACCATATATTTT.